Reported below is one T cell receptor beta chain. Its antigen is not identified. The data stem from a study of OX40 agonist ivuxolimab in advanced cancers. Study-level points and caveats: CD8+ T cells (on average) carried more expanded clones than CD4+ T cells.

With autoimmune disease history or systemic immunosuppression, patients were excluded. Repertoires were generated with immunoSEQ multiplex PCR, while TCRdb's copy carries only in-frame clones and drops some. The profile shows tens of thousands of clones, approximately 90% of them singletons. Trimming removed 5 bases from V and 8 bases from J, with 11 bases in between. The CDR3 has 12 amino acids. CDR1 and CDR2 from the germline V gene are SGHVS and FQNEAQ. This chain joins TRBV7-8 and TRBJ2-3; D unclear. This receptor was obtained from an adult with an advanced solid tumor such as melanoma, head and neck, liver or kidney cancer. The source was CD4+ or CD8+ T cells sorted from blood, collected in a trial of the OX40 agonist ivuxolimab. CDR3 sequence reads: CASSPPTGTQYF. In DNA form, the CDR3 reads TGTGCCAGCAGCCCCCCCACTGGTACGCAGTATTTT.